The 14 T cell receptor beta chains below come from one sample, sequenced in a study of T cell responses to AZD1222 COVID-19 vaccine. Only in-frame clones appear in the TCRdb table, and some are missing; sequencing was by immunoSEQ multiplex PCR. Here the sample spans 200,000 to 250,000 clones, 93% being singletons. Sequenced here: peripheral blood, sampled on day 0 of MenACWY control vaccination. These receptors were taken from an adult in good health.

The chain employs TRBV19 and TRBJ2-2; D is unresolved. The germline CDR1 and CDR2 sequences are LNHDA and SQIVND (reference sequence). The length of the CDR3 is 17 residues. V lost 1 base and J 5 bases, leaving 17 bases between the germline ends. The CDR3 DNA is TGTGCCAGTAGTATAGCGAGGAGTACAGCCCCAACCGGGGAGCTGTTTTTT. Protein product: CASSIARSTAPTGELFF.

The gene calls are TRBV15 and TRBJ2-1; maybe TRBD1 (5 bases). CDR3 length: 16 residues. V was pared by 1 base and J by 3 bases, with 13 bases between. Germline-derived CDR1 and CDR2 are LNHNV and YYDKDF (reference sequence). In nucleotides, the CDR3 is TGTGCCACCAGCAGAGGCCCCCCGACAGACTACAATGAGCAGTTCTTC. It is translated as CATSRGPPTDYNEQFF.

V gene TRBV6-2 or TRBV6-3 combines with J gene TRBJ1-6; 8 positions agree with TRBD1. The CDR3 contains 14 residues. The J segment lost 8 bases and the V segment lost 7 bases, leaving 7 bases of the junction unmatched. The germline gives CDR1 MNHEY, CDR2 SVGEGT. The CDR3 loop is CASNPGQVHSPLHF. The DNA for the CDR3 is TGTGCCAGCAACCCGGGACAGGTTCATTCACCCCTCCACTTT.

The V and J genes are TRBV5-1 and TRBJ2-3; the match to TRBD2 covers 7 bases. The CDR3 is made up of 15 amino acids. The germline CDR1 and CDR2 sequences are SGHRS and YFSETQ. V shed 2 bases, J shed 0 bases, and the junction held 3 bases outside the gene matches. This CDR3 reads CASSLAGTSTDTQYF. CDR3 bases: TGCGCCAGCAGCTTAGCGGGAACTAGCACAGATACGCAGTATTTT. The whole variable domain, remainder taken from reference TRBV5-1 and TRBJ2-3, is KAGVTQTPRYLIKTRGQQVTLSCSPISGHRSVSWYQQTPGQGLQFLFEYFSETQRNKGNFPGRFSGRQFSNSRSEMNVSTLELGDSALYLCASSLAGTSTDTQYFGPGTRLTVL.

This clone was detected only once. The chain is built from TRBV7-2 and TRBJ1-4; 9 bases line up with TRBD1. The germline CDR1 and CDR2 sequences are SGHTA and FQGNSA. Trimming removed 4 bases from V and 3 bases from J; junction bases left unmatched: 15. The CDR3 totals 19 residues. The CDR3 is CASSSPGQGGVMANEKLFF. The DNA for the CDR3 is TGTGCCAGCAGCTCACCGGGACAGGGTGGGGTCATGGCTAATGAAAAACTGTTTTTT.

This sequence joins TRBV6-5 and TRBJ1-5, with a weak D call TRBD1 (6 bases). The CDR3 consists of 13 residues. Germline CDR1 and CDR2: MNHEY and SVGAGI. V gave up 7 bases and J gave up 4 bases, with 11 bases separating them. The CDR3 loop reads CASTKGGNQPQHF. In nucleotides, the CDR3 is TGTGCCAGCACCAAGGGGGGGAATCAGCCCCAGCATTTT.

This chain connects TRBV7-8 to TRBJ2-7; D is undetermined. This CDR3 comprises 14 residues. Germline V gene data show CDR1 as SGHVS and CDR2 as FQNEAQ. Trimming shortened V by 4 bases and J by 0 bases, and 10 bases separated the two germline ends. CDR3 sequence reads: CASSSHFNSYEQYF. The CDR3 DNA sequence: TGTGCCAGCAGCTCTCATTTCAACTCCTACGAGCAGTACTTC.

The chain links TRBV7-2 to TRBJ2-5, with no clear D. This CDR3 comprises 14 residues. Trimming left V 5 bases short and J 7 bases short, with 17 bases between. CDR1 is SGHTA and CDR2 is FQGNSA in the germline V gene. CDR3 protein: CASSPGPADGTQYF. In DNA form, the CDR3 reads TGTGCCAGCAGCCCCGGACCCGCCGATGGGACCCAGTACTTC.

The chain uses TRBV15 and TRBJ2-1; 9 bases agree with TRBD2. Germline V CDR1 and CDR2: LNHNV, YYDKDF (reference sequence). V lost 0 bases and J lost 9; bases outside the gene matches: 9. The CDR3 loop spans 16 amino acids. The CDR3 sequence is CATSRDLAGGPGEQFF. The CDR3 bases are TGTGCCACCAGCAGAGATCTGGCGGGGGGGCCAGGTGAGCAGTTCTTC.

The rearrangement uses TRBV9 and TRBJ2-3; 7 bases agree with TRBD1. From germline, CDR1 is SGDLS and CDR2 YYNGEE. CDR3 length: 17 residues. Germline trimming cut 3 bases from V and 2 bases from J; bases unmatched to any gene: 12. CDR3 bases: TGTGCCAGCAGCGCGGGGACAGTCTCAACCTTCACAGATACGCAGTATTTT. Residues: CASSAGTVSTFTDTQYF.

The CDR3 region has the DNA TGTGCCAGCAGTTTATCGATGGCAGGGGTGTTTGGAAACACCATATATTTT. Its protein is CASSLSMAGVFGNTIYF. The chain has TRBV27 and TRBJ1-3, with TRBD1 as a possible D gene (6 bases). The CDR3 is made up of 17 amino acids. The V and J ends lost 0 bases and 3 bases respectively, with 15 bases between them. Germline V CDR1 and CDR2: MNHEY, SMNVEV (reference sequence).

The rearrangement links TRBV7-6 to TRBJ2-5; 11 bases are shared with TRBD1. CDR1 is SGHVS and CDR2 is FNYEAQ in the germline V gene. The CDR3 has 15 residues. The V and J ends lost 4 bases and 4 bases, in that order; junction bases with no gene match: 5. The CDR3 here is CASSSWTGGAETQYF. The CDR3 region has the DNA TGTGCCAGCAGCTCTTGGACAGGGGGCGCAGAGACCCAGTACTTC.

This clone was detected once. The gene calls are TRBV20-1 and TRBJ2-5; no clear D gene. CDR1 is DFQATT, CDR2 SNEGSKA, per germline (reference sequence). V dropped 3 bases and J dropped 1 base, with 9 bases sitting between them. The CDR3 sequence is 13 residues long. The chain's CDR3 is CSASRPAQETQYF. For the CDR3, the DNA is TGCAGTGCTAGTCGGCCGGCCCAAGAGACCCAGTACTTC.

The J gene is TRBJ1-1, the V gene TRBV7-9; D is undetermined. CDR1 is SEHNR, CDR2 FQNEAQ, per germline (reference sequence). The CDR3 length is 12 residues. Trimming stripped 3 bases from V and 3 bases from J, with 5 bases between. CDR3 amino acids: CASSFSDTEAFF. CDR3 DNA: TGTGCCAGCAGCTTTTCGGACACTGAAGCTTTCTTT.